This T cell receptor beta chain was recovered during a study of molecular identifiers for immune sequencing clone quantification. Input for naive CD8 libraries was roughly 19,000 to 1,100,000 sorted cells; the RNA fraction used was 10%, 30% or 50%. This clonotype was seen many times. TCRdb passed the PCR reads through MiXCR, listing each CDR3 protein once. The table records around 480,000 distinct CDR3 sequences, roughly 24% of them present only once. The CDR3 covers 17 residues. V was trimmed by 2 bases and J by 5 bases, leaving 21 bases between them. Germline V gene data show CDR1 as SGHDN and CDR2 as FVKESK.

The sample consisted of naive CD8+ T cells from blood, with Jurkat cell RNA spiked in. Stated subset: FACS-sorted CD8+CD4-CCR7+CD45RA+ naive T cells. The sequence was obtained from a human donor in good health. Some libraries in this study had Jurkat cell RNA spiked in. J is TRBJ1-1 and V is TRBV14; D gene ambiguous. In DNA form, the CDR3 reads TGTGCCAGCAGCCAAATTTTGAGAGCTCTGGGTCGGACTGAAGCTTTCTTT. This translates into CASSQILRALGRTEAFF.